This T cell receptor beta chain was profiled in a study of cytomegalovirus exposure and HLA in healthy donors. Study-wide findings and caveats: In a later analysis, an Asian-associated ancestry cluster reportedly showed fewer N-insertions than the roughly 710-donor mean.

Germline assignment: CDR1 MDHEN and CDR2 SYDVKM. The V gene end was trimmed by 5 bases and the J gene end by 6 bases; junction bases not matched to a gene: 9. This CDR3 spans 16 amino acids. Regarding this clone: The antigen remains undetermined.

The primer mix had 60 Vbeta and 13 Jbeta primers. Assay: immunoSEQ multiplex PCR; the TCRdb copy retains only in-frame clones and omits some. The sample lists about 160,000 clones, 80% to 90% occurring once. Donors likely had unrecorded immune exposures despite being nominally healthy when sampled. The specimen sequenced was PBMCs. The rearrangement links TRBV28 to TRBJ2-5, with 13 nucleotides matching TRBD2. The TCR originated in a man aged 50 or older in good health and CMV-seropositive. Written as DNA, the CDR3 is TGTGCCAGCAGTCCCCAACTAGCGGGGGGGCGGAAGACCCAGTACTTC. Its protein product is CASSPQLAGGRKTQYF.